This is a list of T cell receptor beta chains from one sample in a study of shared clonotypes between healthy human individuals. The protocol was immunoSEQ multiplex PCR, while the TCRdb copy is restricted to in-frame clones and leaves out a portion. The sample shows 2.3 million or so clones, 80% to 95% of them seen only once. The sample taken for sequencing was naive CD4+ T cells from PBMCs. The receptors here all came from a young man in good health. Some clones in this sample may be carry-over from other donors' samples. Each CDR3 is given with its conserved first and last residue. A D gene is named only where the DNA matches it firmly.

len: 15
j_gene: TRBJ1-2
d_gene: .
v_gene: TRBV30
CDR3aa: CAWSRGLDRGYGYTF

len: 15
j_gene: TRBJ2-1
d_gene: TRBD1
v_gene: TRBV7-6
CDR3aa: CASSSLRDRGNEQFF

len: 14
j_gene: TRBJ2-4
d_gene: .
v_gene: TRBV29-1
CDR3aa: CSVEGDLAKNIQYF

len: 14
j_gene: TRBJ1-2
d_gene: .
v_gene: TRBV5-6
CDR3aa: CASSLGWQGFGYTF

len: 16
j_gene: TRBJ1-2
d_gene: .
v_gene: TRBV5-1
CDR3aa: CASSPGGAQTNYGYTF

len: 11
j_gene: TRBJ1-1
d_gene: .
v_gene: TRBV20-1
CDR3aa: CSARLYTEAFF

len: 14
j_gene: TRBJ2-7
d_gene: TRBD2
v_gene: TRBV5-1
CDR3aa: CASSDTAGAYEQYF

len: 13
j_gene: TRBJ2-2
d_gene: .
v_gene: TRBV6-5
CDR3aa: CASSYSMNGELFF

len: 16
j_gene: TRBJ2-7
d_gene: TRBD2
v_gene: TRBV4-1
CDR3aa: CASSQGRASGQYEQYF

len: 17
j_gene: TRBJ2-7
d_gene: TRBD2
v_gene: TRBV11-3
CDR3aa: CASSLGRFAGGPSEQYF

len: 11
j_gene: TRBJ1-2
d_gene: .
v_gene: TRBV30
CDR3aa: CAWLDRYGYTF

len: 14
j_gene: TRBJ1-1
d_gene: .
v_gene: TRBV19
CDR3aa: CASNSRGLNTEAFF

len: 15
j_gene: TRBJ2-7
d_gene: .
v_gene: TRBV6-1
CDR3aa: CASSNRVGTSYEQYF

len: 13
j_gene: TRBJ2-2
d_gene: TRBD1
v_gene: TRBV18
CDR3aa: CASSTGQGGELFF

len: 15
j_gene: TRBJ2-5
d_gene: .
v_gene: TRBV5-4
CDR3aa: CASSSRAGGGETQYF

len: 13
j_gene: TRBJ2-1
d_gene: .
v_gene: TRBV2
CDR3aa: CASSLGVYNEQFF

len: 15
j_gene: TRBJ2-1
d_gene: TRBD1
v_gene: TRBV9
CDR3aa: CASSAGTGAKNEQFF

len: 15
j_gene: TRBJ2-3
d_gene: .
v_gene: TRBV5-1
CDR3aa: CASSPDRRGGDTQYF

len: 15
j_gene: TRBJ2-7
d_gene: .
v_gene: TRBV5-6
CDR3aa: CASSSTVLGSYEQYF

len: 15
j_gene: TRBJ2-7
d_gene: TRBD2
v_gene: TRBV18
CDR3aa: CASSPLTSGLYEQYF

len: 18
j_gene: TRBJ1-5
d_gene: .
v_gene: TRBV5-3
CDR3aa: CARSDPRNKTHSNQPQHF

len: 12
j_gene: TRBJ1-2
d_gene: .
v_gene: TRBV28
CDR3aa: CASSRREGGYTF

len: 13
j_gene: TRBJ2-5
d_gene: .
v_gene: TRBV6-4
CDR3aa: CASSLEAQETQYF

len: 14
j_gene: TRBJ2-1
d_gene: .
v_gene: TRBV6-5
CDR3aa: CASSSLIPGNEQFF

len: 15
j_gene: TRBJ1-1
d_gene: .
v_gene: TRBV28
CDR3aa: CASRQGGDPNTEAFF

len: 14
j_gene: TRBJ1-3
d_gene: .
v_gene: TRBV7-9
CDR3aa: CASSTGLSGNTIYF

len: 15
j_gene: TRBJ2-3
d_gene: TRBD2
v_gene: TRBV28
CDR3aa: CASSLVGGGPDTQYF

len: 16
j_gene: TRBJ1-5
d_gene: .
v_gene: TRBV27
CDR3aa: CASSLVGSFSNQPQHF

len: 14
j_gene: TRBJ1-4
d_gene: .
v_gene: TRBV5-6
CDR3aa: CASSLWSRNEKLFF

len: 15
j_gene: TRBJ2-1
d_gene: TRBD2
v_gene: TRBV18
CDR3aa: CASSPPGLAGEEQFF

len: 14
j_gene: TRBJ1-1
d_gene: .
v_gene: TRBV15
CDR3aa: CATSRAFEPTEAFF

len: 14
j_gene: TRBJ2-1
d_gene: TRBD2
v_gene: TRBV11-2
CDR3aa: CASSRTSGRGEQFF

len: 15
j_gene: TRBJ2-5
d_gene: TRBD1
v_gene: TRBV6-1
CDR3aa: CASSGRTGIQETQYF

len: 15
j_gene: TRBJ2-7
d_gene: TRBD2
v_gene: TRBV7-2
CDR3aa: CASSLDGRSSYEQYF

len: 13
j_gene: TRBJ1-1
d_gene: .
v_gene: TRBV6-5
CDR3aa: CASTPPATTEAFF

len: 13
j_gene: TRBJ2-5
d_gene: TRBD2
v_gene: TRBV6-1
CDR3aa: CASLAGAQETQYF

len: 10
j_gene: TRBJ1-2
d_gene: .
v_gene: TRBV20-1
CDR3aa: CSARSLGYTF

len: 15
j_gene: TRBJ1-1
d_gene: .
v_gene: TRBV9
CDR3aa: CASSARASLNTEAFF

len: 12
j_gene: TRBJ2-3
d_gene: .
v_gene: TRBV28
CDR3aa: CASSTSHDTQYF

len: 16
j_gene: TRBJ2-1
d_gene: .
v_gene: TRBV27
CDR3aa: CASNSRDPSSYNEQFF

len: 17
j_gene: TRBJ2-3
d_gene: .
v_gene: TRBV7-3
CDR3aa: CASSLTVTGTSTDTQYF

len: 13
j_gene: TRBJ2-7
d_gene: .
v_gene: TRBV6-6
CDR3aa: CASSYSKRYEQYF

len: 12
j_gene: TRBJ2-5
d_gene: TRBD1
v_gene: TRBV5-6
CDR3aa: CASSLSRGQGNF

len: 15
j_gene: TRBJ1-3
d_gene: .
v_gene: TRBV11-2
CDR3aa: CASSLVIGSGNTIYF

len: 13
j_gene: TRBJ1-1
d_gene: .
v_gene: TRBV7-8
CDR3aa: CASSLRFNTEAFF

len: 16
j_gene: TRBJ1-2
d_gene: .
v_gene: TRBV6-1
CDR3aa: CASSAGYGRESGGYTF

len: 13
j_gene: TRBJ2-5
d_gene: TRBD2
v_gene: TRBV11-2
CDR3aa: CATLAGVGQTQYF

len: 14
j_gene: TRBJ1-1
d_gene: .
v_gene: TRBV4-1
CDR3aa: CASNKVPLNTEAFF